This TCR beta chain was retrieved from a study of blood T cell repertoires in COVID-19 (dated by TCRdb to 2019 to 2021). At the level of the whole study: Samples from collaborators originated in the United States, Italy and Spain and spanned both the acute and convalescent phases of COVID-19. The material from the prospective study consisted of cDNA or gDNA derived from T cells, B-cell-depleted T cells, or PBMCs. Where HLA class I and class II types were available, the types were taken from metadata supplied by the sample provider, not from assay-based typing. Nearly every sample came with metadata listing a de-identified subject ID, COVID-19 status, age in years and sex. Samples came from the ongoing ImmuneRACE study (first 160 participants) plus 1,254 subjects from 6 global collaborators. The repertoires were made available in a free public database intended to serve as a resource for research on the immune response to SARS-CoV-2. Subjects who had been exposed to COVID-19, were actively infected with it, or had recovered from it provided the deeply sampled blood TCRbeta repertoires that made up the dataset.

Remarks on this clone: Its antigen is unknown. Within one base of it there is no much larger clone, and no base qualities were kept.

Summary of the overall study and its limitations: The quantity of clinical and demographic metadata differed by source and by participant and was supplied without curation.

Reading the germline V gene gives CDR1 KGHSH and CDR2 LQKENI. Taken from cysteine to phenylalanine, the CDR3 has 15 residues. Left in the record is the CDR3 DNA by itself, 45 bases read in frame from the first base. Germline trimming amounts to 1 base on V and 6 bases on J, with 5 as the count of junction bases outside the gene matches. One collaborating source in Seattle enrolled patients during active infection and followed them longitudinally through the course of disease. The collaborating institutions used their own protocols to collect whole blood in K2EDTA tubes. For TCRbeta analysis, collaborators shipped samples in one of three forms: frozen whole blood, isolated PBMCs, or DNA extracted from either of those sample types. The immunoSEQ Assay, a bias-controlled multiplex PCR, was used to amplify TCRbeta CDR3 regions from genomic DNA. Per the authors' processing: Nucleated cell counts per sample were estimated from amplification of reference gene primers within the assay. To quantify the absolute abundance of each unique TCRbeta CDR3 rearrangement, sequence reads were collapsed and filtered. For each sample, productive Simpson clonality was calculated by taking the square root of Simpson's diversity index across productive rearrangements. TCRdb retrieved this table from immuneACCESS and kept in-frame rearrangements only. Not all clones are present; in checked studies, unresolved V genes account for under half, and no reason is known for the remainder. That table gives V, J and clone size, and the DNA gave D and trimming. This sample comprises 300,000 to 400,000 clones, about 88% of them detected only once. The top ten clonotypes cover 6% to 8.5% of the sample.

Recombination connected TRBV18 to TRBJ2-2; 7 middle bases align to TRBD1. Material: peripheral blood. The sequence derives from a woman in her 70s with COVID-19, enrolled during active disease. This receptor carries the CDR3 CASSPLTGAAGELFF. The DNA is TGTGCCAGCTCACCACTTACAGGGGCGGCCGGGGAGCTGTTTTTT. The entire variable domain, with the stretches around the CDR3 drawn from the reference TRBV18 and TRBJ2-2 proteins, is NAGVMQNPRHLVRRRGQEARLRCSPMKGHSHVYWYRQLPEEGLKFMVYLQKENIIDESGMPKERFSAEFPKEGPSILRIQQVVRGDSAAYFCASSPLTGAAGELFFGEGSRLTVL.